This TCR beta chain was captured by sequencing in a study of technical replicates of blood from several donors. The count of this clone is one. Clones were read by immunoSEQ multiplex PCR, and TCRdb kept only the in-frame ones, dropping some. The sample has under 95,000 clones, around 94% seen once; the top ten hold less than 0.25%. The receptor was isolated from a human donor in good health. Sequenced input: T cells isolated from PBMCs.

The DNA for the CDR3 is TGTGCCAGCAGCCGGGAAAGGAGGGAGCAGTTCTTC. Protein: CASSRERREQFF. This rearrangement joins TRBV28 to TRBJ2-1; D might be TRBD2 (5 bases). Between the trimmed V and J ends, which lost 6 bases and 10 bases, there was a span of 13 bases. Germline V gene sequence: CDR1 MDHEN, CDR2 SYDVKM. The CDR3 is 12 amino acids.